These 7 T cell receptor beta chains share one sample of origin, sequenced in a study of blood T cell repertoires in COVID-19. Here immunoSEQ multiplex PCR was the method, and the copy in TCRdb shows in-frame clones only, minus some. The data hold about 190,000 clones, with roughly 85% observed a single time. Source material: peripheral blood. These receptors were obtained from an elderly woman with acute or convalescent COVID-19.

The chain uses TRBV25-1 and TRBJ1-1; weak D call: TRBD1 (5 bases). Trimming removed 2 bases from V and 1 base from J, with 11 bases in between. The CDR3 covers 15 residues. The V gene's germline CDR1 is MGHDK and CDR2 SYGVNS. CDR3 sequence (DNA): TGTGCCAGCAGTGAAGCCGGCAGGGCGAACACTGAAGCTTTCTTT. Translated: CASSEAGRANTEAFF.

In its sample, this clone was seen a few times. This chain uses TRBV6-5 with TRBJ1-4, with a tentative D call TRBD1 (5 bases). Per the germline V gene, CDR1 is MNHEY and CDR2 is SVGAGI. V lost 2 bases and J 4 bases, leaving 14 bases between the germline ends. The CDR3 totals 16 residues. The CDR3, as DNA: TGTGCCAGCAGTTACCGCGCGGGACGGATTAATGAAAAACTGTTTTTT. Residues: CASSYRAGRINEKLFF.

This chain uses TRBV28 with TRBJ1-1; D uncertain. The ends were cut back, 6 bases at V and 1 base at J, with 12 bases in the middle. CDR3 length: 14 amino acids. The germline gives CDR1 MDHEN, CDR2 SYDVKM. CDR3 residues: CASRGRTPNTEAFF. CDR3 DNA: TGTGCCAGCAGGGGCAGAACTCCGAACACTGAAGCTTTCTTT.

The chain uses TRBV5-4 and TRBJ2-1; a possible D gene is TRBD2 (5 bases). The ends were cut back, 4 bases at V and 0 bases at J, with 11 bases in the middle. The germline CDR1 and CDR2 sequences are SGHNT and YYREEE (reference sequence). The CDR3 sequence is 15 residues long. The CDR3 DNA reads TGTGCCAGCAGCCCGGAGCGGAACTCCTACAATGAGCAGTTCTTC. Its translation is CASSPERNSYNEQFF.

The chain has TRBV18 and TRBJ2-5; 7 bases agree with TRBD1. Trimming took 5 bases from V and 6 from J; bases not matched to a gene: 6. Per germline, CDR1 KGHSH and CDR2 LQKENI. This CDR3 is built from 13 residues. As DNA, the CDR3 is TGTGCCAGCTCAGCCGACAGGGAGAAGACCCAGTACTTC. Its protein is CASSADREKTQYF.

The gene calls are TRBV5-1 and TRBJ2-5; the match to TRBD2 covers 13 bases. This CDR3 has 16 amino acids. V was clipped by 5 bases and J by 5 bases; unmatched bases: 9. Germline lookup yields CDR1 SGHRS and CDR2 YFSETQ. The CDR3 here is CASRTGLAGVSETQYF. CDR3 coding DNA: TGCGCCAGCAGAACCGGACTAGCGGGAGTTTCGGAGACCCAGTACTTC.

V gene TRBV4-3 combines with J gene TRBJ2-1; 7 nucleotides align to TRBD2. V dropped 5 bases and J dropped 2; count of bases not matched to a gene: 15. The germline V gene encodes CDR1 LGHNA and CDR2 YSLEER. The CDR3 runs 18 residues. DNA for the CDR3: TGCGCCAGCAGCTCCGCCCAAACTAGCGCCGCAGCCTACAATGAGCAGTTCTTC. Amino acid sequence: CASSSAQTSAAAYNEQFF.